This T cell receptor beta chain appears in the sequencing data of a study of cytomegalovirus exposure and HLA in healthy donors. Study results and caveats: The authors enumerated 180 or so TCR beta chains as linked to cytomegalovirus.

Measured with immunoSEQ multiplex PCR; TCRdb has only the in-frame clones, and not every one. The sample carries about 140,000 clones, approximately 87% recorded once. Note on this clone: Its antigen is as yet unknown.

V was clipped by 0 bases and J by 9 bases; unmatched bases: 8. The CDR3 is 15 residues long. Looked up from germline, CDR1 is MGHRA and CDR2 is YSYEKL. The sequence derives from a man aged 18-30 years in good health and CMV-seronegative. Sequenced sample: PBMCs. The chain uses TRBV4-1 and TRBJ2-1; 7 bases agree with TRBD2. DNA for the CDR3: TGCGCCAGCAGCCAAGATAGGACTAGTTTGGGTGAGCAGTTCTTC. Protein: CASSQDRTSLGEQFF.